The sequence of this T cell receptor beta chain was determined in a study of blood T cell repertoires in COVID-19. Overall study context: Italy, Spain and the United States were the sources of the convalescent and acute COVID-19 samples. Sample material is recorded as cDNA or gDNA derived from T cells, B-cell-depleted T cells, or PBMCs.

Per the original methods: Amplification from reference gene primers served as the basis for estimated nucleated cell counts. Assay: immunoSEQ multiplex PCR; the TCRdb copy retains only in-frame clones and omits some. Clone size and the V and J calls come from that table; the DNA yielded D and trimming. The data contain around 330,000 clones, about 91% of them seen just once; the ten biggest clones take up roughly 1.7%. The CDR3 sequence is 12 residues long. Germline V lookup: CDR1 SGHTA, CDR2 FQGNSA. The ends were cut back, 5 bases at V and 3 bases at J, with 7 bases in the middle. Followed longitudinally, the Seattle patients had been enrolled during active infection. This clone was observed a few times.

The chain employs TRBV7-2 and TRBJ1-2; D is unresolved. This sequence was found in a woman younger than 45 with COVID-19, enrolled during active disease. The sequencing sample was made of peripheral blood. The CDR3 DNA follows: TGTGCCAGCAGCCCTCTAGACTATGGCTACACCTTC. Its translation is CASSPLDYGYTF.